This T cell receptor (beta chain) was captured by sequencing in a study of T cells after yellow fever vaccination. Trimming took 6 bases from V and 9 from J, leaving 17 bases between them. Germline CDR1 is MNHNS and CDR2 is SASEGT. This CDR3 comprises 13 residues. TCRdb analysed the 5' RACE reads with MiXCR anew, one entry per CDR3 protein. The profile covers over 120,000 distinct CDR3 sequences, with under 7% appearing a single time and over 0.55% taken by the ten largest. In this sample, this clonotype turned up many times. This clonotype originated in a man under 40 who received the YFV17D yellow fever vaccine. The V gene is TRBV6-1, the J gene TRBJ1-1; D possibly corresponds to TRBD1 (5 bases). The sample consisted of CD4+ T cells sorted from PBMCs, taken 10 days after the yellow fever booster vaccination. CDR3 in amino acids: CASSATRDRKAFF. The CDR3 DNA reads TGTGCCAGCAGCGCGACACGAGACAGAAAAGCTTTCTTT.